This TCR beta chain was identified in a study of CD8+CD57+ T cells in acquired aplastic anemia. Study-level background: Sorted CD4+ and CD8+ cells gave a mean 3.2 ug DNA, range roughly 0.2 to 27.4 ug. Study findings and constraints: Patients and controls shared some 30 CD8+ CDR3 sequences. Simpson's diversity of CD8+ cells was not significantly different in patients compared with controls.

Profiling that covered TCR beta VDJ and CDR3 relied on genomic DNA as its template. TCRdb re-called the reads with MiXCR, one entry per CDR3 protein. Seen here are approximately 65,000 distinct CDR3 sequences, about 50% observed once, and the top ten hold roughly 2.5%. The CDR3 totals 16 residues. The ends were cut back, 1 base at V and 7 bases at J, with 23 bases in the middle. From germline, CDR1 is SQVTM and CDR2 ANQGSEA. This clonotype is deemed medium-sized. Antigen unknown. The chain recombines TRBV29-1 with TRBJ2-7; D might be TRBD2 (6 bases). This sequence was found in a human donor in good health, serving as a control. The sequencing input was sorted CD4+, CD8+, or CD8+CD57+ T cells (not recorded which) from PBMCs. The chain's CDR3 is CSVEGGAFHKQREQYF. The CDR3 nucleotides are TGCAGCGTTGAAGGCGGGGCGTTCCATAAGCAAAGGGAGCAGTACTTC.